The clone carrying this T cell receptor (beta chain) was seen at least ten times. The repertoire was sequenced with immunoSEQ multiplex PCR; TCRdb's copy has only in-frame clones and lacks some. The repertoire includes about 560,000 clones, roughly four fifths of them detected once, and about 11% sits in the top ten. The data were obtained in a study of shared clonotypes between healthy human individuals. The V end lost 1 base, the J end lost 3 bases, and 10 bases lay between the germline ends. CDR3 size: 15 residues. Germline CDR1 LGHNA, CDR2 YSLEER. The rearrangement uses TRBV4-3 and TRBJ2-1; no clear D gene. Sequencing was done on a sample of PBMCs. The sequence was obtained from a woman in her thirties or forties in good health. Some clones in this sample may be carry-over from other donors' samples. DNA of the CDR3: TGCGCCAGCAGCCAAGGACTTCCTGACTACAATGAGCAGTTCTTC. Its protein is CASSQGLPDYNEQFF.